Listed here is a single TCR beta chain. It has no known antigen specificity. Base quality data are lacking; no much larger clone is found one base away. Reading the label with the study, this specimen's time point is: 180 days after allo-HCT. Blood samples were obtained from recipients approximately 28 days before transplant and at days 30, 100 and 180 after transplant. Nuclei Lysis Solution was used to extract genomic DNA from fresh or cryopreserved unfractionated peripheral blood mononuclear cells. The data stem from a study of T cell clonotyping in hematopoietic cell transplantation (dated by TCRdb to the early 2020s). For the study in its entirety: A total of under 150 blood samples were collected in the study from approximately 32 consecutive transplant recipients and their related donors. Recruitment of patients was conducted between 2015 and January 2017, and follow-up was continued until late 2020 or death. The investigation overall reported the following: Overlap with donor repertoires was found for only a small fraction of recipient repertoires, with over 95% found to appear de novo at the given depth. The sample size was limited and the cells went unsorted, which meant the CD4 and CD8 repertoire contributions could not be told apart. Broader TCR repertoire diversity after transplant was predicted by Inverse Simpson Index values from donors and from recipients before transplant. After transplant, TCR diversity in recipients dropped, and pathologically expanded clonotypes increased progressively from day 30 to day 180.

The immunoSEQ assay, a bias-controlled multiplex PCR using V- and J-specific primers, was used to amplify TCR beta CDR3 regions from genomic DNA. In a second PCR step, a proprietary barcode and Illumina adapter sequences were attached to the CDR3 amplicons. An Illumina MiSeq instrument was used to sequence the CDR3 libraries. The paper's data handling went like this. Export and quality control were performed with immunoSEQ Analyzer 3.0, and downstream analyses were performed with R Bioconductor and Immunarch. Only productive rearrangements in the normalized downsampled data set went into calculating the repertoire metrics. Pathologically expanded clonotypes were defined as those larger than 5 templates in the normalized cohort. The Inverse Simpson Index was used to measure repertoire diversity. To capture all clonotypes, the CMV-specificity analyses were run on the non-normalized data set. This immuneACCESS table, as held by TCRdb, lists in-frame sequences with V and J called but not all clones. Of the missing ones, under half trace to an unresolved V gene in checked studies; the others have no known cause. D and trimming were read from the DNA, whereas the V and J calls and clone size are those reported in that table. The sample table shows around 1,200 clones, and almost 50% are seen once. Around 24% of the sample is taken by the ten largest.

The junction shows trimming of 5 bases on V and 3 bases on J, and the gene matches do not reach 3 bases of it. The germline V gene (reference sequence) sets CDR1 to MNHEY and CDR2 to SMNVEV. The cysteine opens and the phenylalanine closes a CDR3 of 14 amino acids. Only the CDR3 portion is preserved as DNA: 42 bases, with reading frame beginning at the first base. The starting material was PBMCs, obtained 180 days after allogeneic stem cell transplant. This clonotype originated in a male patient in his fifties or sixties who had an allogeneic stem cell transplant from an unrelated donor, so T cells may come from the graft donor. Some clones in this sample may be carry-over from other donors' samples. The chain employs TRBV27 and TRBJ2-5, with TRBD1 matching 10 junction bases. The CDR3 region reads CASSDRGQKETQYF. The sequenced DNA: TGTGCCAGCAGTGACAGGGGGCAGAAAGAGACCCAGTACTTC.